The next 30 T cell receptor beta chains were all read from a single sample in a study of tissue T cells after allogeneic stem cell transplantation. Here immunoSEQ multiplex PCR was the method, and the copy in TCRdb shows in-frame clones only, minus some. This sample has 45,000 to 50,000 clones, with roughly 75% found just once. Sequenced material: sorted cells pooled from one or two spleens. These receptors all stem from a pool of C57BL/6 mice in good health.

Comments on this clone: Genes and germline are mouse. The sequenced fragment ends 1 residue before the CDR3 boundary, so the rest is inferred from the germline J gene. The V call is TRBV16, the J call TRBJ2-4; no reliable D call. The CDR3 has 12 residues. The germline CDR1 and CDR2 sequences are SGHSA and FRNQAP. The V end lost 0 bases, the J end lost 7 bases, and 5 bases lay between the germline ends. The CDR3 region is CASSLEVDTLYF. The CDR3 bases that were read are TGTGCAAGCAGCTTAGAGGTGGACACCTTGTAC.

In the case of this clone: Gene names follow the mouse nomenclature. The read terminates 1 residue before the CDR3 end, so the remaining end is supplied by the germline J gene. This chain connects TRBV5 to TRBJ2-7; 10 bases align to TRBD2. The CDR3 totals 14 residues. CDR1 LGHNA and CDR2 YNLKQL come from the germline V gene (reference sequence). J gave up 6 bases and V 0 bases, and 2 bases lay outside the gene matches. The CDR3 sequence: CASSQEGLGFEQYF. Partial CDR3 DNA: TGTGCCAGCAGCCAAGAGGGACTGGGGTTTGAACAGTAC.

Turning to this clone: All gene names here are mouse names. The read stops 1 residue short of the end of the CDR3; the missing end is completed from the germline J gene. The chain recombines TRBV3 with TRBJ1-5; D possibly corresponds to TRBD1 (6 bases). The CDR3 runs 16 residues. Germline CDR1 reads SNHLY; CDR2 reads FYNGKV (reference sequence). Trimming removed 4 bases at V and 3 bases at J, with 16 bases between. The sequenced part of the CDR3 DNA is TGTGCCAGCAGCTCACAGGGATTGAGGGGCAACCAGGCTCCGCTT. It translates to CASSSQGLRGNQAPL. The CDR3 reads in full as CASSSQGLRGNQAPLF.

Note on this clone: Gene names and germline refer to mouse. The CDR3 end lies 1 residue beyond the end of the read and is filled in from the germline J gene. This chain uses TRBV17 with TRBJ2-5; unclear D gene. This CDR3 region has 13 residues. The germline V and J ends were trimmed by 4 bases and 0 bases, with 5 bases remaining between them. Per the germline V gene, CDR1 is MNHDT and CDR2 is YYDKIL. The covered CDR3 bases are TGTGCTAGCAGTATGAATAACCAAGACACCCAGTAC. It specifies CASSMNNQDTQY. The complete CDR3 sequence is CASSMNNQDTQYF.

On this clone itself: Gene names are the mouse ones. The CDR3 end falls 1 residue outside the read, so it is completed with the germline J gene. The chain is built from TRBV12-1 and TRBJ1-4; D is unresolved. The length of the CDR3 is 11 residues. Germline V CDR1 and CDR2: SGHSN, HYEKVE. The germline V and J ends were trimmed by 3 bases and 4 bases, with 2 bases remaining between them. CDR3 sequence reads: CASSFNERLFF. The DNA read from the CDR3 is TGTGCCAGCTCTTTCAACGAAAGATTATTT.

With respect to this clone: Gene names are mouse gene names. CDR3 bases read: TGTGCCAGCAGGGACTGGGGGTTCTCCTATGAACAGTAC. Its protein product is CASRDWGFSYEQY. The entire CDR3 protein reads CASRDWGFSYEQYF. This chain joins TRBV15 and TRBJ2-7; 10 nucleotides line up with TRBD2. Read data end 1 residue before the CDR3 end; the end is taken from the germline J gene. Germline-derived CDR1 and CDR2 are SGHND and FRSKSL. V shed 6 bases, J shed 0 bases, and the junction held 2 bases outside the gene matches. The CDR3 is made up of 14 amino acids.

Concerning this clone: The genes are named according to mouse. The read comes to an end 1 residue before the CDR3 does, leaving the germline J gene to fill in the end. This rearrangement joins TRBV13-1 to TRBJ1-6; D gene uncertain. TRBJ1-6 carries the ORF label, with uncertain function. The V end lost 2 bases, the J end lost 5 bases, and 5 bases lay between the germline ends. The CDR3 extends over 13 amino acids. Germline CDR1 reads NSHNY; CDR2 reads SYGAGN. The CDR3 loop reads CASSDPDNSPLYF. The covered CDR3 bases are TGTGCCAGCAGTGACCCAGATAATTCGCCCCTCTAC.

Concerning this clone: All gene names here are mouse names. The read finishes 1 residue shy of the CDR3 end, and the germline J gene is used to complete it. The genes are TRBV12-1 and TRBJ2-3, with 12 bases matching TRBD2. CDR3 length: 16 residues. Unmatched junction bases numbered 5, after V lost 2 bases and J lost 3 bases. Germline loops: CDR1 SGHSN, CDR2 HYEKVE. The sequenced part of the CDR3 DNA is TGTGCCAGCTCTCGGGACTGGGGGGAGAGGGCAGAAACGCTGTAT. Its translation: CASSRDWGERAETLY. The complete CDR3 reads CASSRDWGERAETLYF.

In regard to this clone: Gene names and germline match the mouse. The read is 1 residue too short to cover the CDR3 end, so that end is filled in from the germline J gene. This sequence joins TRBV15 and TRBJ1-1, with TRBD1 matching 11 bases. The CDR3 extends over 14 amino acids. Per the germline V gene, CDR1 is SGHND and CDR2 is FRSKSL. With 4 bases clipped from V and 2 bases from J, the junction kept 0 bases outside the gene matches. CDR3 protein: CASSWTGGNTEVFF. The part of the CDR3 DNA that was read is TGTGCCAGCAGTTGGACAGGGGGCAACACAGAAGTCTTC.

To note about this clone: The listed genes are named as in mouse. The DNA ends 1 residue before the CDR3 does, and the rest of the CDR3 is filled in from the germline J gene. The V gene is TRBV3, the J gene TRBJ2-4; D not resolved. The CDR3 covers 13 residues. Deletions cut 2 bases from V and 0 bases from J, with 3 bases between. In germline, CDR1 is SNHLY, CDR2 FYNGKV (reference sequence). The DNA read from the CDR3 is TGTGCCAGCAGCTTAAATAGTCAAAACACCTTGTAC. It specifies CASSLNSQNTLY. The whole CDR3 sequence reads CASSLNSQNTLYF.

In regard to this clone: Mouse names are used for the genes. Incomplete CDR3 DNA: TGTGCCAGCAGTATTCTGAACACAGAAGTCTTC. Amino acid sequence: CASSILNTEVF. The full CDR3 is CASSILNTEVFF. This chain joins TRBV19 and TRBJ1-1; D not certain. The CDR3 end is not reached by the read, which stops 1 residue before it; the germline J gene fills it in. Germline assignment: CDR1 FNHDT and CDR2 SITEND (reference sequence). The germline V and J ends were trimmed by 2 bases and 1 base, with 3 bases remaining between them. The CDR3 covers 12 residues.

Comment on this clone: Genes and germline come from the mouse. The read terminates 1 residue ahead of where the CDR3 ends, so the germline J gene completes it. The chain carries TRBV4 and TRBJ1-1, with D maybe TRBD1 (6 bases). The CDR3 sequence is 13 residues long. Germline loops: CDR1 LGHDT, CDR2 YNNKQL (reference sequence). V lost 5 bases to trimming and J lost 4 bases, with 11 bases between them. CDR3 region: CASSPRGRTEVFF. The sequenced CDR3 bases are TGTGCCAGCAGCCCCAGGGGACGCACAGAAGTCTTC. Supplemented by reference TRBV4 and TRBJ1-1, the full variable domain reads ETAVFQTPNYHVTQVGNEVSFNCKQTLGHDTMYWYKQDSKKLLKIMFSYNNKQLIVNETVPRRFSPQSSDKAHLNLRIKSVEPEDSAVYLCASSPRGRTEVFFGKGTRLTVV.

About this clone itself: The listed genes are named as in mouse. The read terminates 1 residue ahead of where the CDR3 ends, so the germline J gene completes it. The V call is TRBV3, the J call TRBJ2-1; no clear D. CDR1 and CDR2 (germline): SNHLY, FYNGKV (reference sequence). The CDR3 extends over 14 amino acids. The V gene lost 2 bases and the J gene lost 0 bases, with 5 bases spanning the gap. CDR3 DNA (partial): TGTGCCAGCAGCTTACGCAGTAACTATGCTGAGCAGTTC. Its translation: CASSLRSNYAEQF. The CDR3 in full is CASSLRSNYAEQFF.

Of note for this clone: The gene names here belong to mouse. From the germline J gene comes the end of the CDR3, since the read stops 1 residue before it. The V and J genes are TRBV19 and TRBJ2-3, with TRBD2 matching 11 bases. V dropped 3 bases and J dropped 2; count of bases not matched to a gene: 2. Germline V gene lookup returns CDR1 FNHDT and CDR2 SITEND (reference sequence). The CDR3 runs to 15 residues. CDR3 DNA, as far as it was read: TGTGCCAGCAGTAAGGGACTGGGGGTTGCAGAAACGCTGTAT. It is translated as CASSKGLGVAETLY. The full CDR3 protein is CASSKGLGVAETLYF.

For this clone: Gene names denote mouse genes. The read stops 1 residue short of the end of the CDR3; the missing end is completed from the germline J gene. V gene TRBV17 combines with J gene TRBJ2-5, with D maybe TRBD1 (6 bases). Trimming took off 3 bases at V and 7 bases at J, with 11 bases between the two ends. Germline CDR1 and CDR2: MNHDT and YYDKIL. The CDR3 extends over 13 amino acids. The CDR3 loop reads CASSSRRGNTQYF. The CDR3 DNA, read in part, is TGTGCTAGCAGTAGTCGCAGGGGAAACACCCAGTAC.

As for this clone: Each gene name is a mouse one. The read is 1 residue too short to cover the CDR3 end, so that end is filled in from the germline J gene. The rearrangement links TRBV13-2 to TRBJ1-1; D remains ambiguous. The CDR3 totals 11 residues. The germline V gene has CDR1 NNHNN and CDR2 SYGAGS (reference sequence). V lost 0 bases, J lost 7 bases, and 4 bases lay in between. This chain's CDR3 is CASGDGQEVFF. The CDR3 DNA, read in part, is TGTGCCAGCGGTGATGGACAAGAAGTCTTC.

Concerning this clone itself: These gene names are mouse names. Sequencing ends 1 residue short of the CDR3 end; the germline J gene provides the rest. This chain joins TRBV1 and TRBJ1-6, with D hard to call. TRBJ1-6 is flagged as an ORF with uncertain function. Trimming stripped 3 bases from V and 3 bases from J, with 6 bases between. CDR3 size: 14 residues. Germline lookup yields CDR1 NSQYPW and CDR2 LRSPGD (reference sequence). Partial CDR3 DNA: TGCACCTGCAGTGCCCCAGACTATAATTCGCCCCTCTAC. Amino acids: CTCSAPDYNSPLY. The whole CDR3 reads CTCSAPDYNSPLYF.

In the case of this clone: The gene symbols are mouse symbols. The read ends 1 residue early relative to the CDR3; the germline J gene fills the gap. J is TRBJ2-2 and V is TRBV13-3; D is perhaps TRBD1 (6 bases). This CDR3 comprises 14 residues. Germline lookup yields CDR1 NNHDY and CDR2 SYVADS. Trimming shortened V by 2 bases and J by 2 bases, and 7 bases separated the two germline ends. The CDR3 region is CASSEQGNTGQLYF. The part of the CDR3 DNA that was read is TGTGCCAGCAGTGAGCAGGGGAACACCGGGCAGCTCTAC.

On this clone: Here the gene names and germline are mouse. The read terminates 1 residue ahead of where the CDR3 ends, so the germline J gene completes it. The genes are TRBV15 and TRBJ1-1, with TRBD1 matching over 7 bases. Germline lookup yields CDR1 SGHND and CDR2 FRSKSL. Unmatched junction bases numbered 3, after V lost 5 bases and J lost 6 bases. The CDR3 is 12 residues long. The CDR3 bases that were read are TGTGCCAGCAGTCAGGGACAGTCAGAAGTCTTC. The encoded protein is CASSQGQSEVF. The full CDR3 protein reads CASSQGQSEVFF.

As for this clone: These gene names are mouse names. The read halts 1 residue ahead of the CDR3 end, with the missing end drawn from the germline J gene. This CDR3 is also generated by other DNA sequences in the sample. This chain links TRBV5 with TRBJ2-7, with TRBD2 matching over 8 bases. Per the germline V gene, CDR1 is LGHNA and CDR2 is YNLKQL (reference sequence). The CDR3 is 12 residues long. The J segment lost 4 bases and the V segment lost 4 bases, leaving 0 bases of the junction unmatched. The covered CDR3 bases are TGTGCCAGCAGCCGGACTGGGTATGAACAGTAC. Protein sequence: CASSRTGYEQY. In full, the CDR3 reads CASSRTGYEQYF.

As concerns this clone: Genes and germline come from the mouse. The CDR3 is CASGDELGGRRQDTQYF. The CDR3 DNA, read in part, is TGTGCCAGCGGTGATGAACTGGGGGGGCGCAGGCAAGACACCCAGTAC. V and J are TRBV13-2 and TRBJ2-5; 11 bases are a match to TRBD2. The read ends 1 residue early relative to the CDR3; the germline J gene fills the gap. Unmatched junction bases numbered 6, after V lost 0 bases and J lost 3 bases. Germline CDR1 is NNHNN and CDR2 is SYGAGS (reference sequence). There are 17 residues in the CDR3.

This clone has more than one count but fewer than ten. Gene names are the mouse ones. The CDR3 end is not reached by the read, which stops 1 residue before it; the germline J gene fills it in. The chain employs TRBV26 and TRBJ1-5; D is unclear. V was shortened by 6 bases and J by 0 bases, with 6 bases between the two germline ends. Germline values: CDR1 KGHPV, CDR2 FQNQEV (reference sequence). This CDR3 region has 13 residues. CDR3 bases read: TGTGCCAGCAGCGGCGATAACAACCAGGCTCCGCTT. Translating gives CASSGDNNQAPL. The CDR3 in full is CASSGDNNQAPLF. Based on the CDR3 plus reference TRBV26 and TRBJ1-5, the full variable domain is NSKVIQTPRYLVKGQGQKAKMRCIPEKGHPVVFWYQQNKNNEFKFLINFQNQEVLQQIDMTEKRFSAECPSNSPCSLEIQSSEAGDSALYLCASSGDNNQAPLFGEGTRLSVL.

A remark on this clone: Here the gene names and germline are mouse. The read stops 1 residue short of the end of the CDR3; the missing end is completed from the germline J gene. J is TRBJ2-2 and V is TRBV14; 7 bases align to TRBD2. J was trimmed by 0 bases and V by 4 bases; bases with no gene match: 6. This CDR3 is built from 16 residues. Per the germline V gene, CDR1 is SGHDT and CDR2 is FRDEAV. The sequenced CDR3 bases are TGTGCCAGCAGTCCCATCTGGGGGACAAACACCGGGCAGCTCTAC. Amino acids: CASSPIWGTNTGQLY. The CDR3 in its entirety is CASSPIWGTNTGQLYF.

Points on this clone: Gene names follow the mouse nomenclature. CDR3 bases read: TGTGCCAGCAGTCTGAGCCCCGACTGGGGCTTTAACTATGCTGAGCAGTTC. Translated, it gives CASSLSPDWGFNYAEQF. The CDR3 in its entirety is CASSLSPDWGFNYAEQFF. V and J are TRBV24 and TRBJ2-1; 8 bases are a match to TRBD2. Coverage ceases 1 residue before the CDR3 finishes, and the germline J gene fills in the end. Germline values: CDR1 KGHTA, CDR2 FRNEEI. J gave up 0 bases and V 2 bases, and 9 bases lay outside the gene matches. The CDR3 spans 18 residues.

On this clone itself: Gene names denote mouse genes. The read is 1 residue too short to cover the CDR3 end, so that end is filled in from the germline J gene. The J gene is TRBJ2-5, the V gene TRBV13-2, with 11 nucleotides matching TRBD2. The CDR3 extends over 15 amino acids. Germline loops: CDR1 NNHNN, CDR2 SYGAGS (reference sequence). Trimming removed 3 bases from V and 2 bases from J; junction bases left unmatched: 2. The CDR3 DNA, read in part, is TGTGCCAGCGGTGCTGGACTGGGGGGCCAAGACACCCAGTAC. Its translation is CASGAGLGGQDTQY. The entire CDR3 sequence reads CASGAGLGGQDTQYF.

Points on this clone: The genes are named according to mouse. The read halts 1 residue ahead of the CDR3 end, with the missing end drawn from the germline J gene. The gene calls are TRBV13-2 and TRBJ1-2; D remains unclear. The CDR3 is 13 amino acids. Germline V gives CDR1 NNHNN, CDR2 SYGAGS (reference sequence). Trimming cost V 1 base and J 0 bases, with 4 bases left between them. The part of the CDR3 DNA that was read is TGTGCCAGCGGTGATACAACAAACTCCGACTACACC. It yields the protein CASGDTTNSDYT. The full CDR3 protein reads CASGDTTNSDYTF.

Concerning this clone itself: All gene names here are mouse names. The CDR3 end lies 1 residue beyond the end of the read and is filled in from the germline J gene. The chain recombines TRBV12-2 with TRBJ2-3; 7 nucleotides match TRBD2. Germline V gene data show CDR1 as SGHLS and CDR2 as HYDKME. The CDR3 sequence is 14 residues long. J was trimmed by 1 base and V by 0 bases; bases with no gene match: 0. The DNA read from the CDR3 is TGTGCCAGCTCTCTCGGACTGGGTGCAGAAACGCTGTAT. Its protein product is CASSLGLGAETLY. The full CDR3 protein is CASSLGLGAETLYF.

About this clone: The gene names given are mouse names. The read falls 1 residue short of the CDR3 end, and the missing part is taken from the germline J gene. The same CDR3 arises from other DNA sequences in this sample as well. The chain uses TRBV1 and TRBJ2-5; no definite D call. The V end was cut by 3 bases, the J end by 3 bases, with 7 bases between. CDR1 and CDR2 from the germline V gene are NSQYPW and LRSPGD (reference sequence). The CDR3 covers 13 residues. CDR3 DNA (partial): TGCACCTGCAGTGCGAGGCAGCAAGACACCCAGTAC. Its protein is CTCSARQQDTQY. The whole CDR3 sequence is CTCSARQQDTQYF.

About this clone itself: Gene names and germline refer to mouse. CDR3 region: CASNLGGYEQYF. The CDR3 DNA, read in part, is TGTGCCAGCAATCTTGGGGGGTATGAACAGTAC. The chain combines TRBV14 with TRBJ2-7; TRBD2 matches at 7 bases. The CDR3 end is not reached by the read, which stops 1 residue before it; the germline J gene fills it in. Germline trimming cut 6 bases from V and 4 bases from J; bases unmatched to any gene: 4. The CDR3 totals 12 residues. CDR1 is SGHDT, CDR2 FRDEAV, per germline.

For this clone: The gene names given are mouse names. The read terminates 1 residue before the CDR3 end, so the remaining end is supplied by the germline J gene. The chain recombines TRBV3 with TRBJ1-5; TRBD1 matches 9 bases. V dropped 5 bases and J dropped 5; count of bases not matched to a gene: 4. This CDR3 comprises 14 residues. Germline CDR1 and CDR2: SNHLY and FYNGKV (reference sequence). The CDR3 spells CASSHRDRDQAPLF. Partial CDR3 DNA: TGTGCCAGCAGCCACCGGGACAGGGACCAGGCTCCGCTT.